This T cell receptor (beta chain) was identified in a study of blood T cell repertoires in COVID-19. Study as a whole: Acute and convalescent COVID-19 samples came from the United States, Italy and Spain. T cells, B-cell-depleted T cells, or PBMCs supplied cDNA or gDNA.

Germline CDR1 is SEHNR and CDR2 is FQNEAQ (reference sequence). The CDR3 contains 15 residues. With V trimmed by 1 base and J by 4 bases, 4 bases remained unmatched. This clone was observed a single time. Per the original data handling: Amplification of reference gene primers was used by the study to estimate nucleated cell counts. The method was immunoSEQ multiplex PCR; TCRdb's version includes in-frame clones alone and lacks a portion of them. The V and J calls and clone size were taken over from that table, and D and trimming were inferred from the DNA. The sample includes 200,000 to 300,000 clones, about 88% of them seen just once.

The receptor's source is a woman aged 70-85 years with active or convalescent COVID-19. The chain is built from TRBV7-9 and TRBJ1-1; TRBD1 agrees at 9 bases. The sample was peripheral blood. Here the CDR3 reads CASSLGDRVFTEAFF. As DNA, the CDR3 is TGTGCCAGCAGCTTAGGGGACAGGGTTTTCACTGAAGCTTTCTTT.